The clone carrying this T cell receptor beta chain is a singleton in its sample. The sample belongs to a study of blood T cell repertoires in COVID-19. Whole-study context: From the United States, Italy and Spain came samples of acute and convalescent COVID-19.

In the authors' methods: How many nucleated cells were present was estimated from reference gene primer amplification. The method was immunoSEQ multiplex PCR; TCRdb's version includes in-frame clones alone and lacks a portion of them. Clone size and the V and J calls come from that table; the DNA yielded D and trimming. This table holds some 250,000 clones, around 81% found once. CDR1 is MNHNS, CDR2 SASEGT, per germline. The CDR3 consists of 16 residues. The germline V and J ends were trimmed by 4 bases and 0 bases, with 10 bases remaining between them. The origin of this receptor is a woman aged 55 to 70 with active or convalescent COVID-19. V and J are TRBV6-1 and TRBJ1-6; D gene ambiguous. The sequenced material came from peripheral blood. CDR3 loop: CASSGRGSSYNSPLHF. The DNA for the CDR3 is TGTGCCAGCAGTGGTCGGGGAAGCTCCTATAATTCACCCCTCCACTTT.